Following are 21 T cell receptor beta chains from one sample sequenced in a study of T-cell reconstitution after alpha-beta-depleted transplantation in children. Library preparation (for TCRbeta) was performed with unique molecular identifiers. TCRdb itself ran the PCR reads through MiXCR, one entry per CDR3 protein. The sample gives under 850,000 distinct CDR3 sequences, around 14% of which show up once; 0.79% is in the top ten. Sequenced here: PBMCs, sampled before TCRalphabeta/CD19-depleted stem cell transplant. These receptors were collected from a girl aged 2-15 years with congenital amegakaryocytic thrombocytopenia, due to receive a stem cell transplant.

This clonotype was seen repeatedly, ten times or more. As DNA, the CDR3 is TGTGCCAGCAGTGACCAACTAACTAGCGGGGACTACGAGCAGTACTTC. Translating gives CASSDQLTSGDYEQYF. The chain has TRBV12-3 or TRBV12-4 and TRBJ2-7, with 10 positions matching TRBD2. This CDR3 region has 16 residues. J gave up 3 bases and V 5 bases, and 10 bases lay outside the gene matches.

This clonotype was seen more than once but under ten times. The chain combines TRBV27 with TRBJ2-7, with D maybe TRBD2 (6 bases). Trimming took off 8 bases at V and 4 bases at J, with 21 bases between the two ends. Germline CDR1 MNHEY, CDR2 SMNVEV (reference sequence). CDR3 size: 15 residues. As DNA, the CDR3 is TGTGCCAGCCGCCCGGGAGTGGTGCCGGATTACGAGCAGTACTTC. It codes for CASRPGVVPDYEQYF.

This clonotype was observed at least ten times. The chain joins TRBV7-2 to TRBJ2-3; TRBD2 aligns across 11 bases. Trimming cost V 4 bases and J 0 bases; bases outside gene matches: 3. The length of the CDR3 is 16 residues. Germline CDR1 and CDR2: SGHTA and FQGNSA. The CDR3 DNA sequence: TGTGCCAGCAGCTGGGGGACTAGCGGCAGCACAGATACGCAGTATTTT. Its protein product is CASSWGTSGSTDTQYF. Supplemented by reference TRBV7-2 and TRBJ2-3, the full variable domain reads GAGVSQSPSNKVTEKGKDVELRCDPISGHTALYWYRQSLGQGLEFLIYFQGNSAPDKSGLPSDRFSAERTGGSVSTLTIQRTQQEDSAVYLCASSWGTSGSTDTQYFGPGTRLTVL.

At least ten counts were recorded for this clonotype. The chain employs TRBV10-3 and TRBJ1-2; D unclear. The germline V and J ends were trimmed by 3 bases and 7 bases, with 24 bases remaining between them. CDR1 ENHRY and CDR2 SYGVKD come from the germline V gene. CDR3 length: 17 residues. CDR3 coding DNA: TGTGCCATCAGTGATCATTTAGGAGAAAGGAATGCGGGTGGCTACACCTTC. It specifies CAISDHLGERNAGGYTF.

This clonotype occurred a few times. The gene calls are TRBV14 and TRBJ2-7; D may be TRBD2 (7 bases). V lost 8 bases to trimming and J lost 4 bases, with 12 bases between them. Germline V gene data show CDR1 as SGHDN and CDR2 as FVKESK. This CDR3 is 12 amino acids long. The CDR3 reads CASRGAEYEQYF. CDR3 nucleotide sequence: TGTGCCAGCCGGGGGGCGGAATACGAGCAGTACTTC.

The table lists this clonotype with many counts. CDR3 residues: CASSSGLAGFYEQYF. CDR3 coding DNA: TGTGCCAGCAGTTCCGGACTAGCGGGCTTCTACGAGCAGTACTTC. The chain carries TRBV12-3 or TRBV12-4 and TRBJ2-7; 11 positions agree with TRBD2. The J segment lost 3 bases and the V segment lost 4 bases, leaving 5 bases of the junction unmatched. The CDR3 has 15 amino acids.

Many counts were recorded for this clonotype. The CDR3 region is CSATIAGGGYEQYF. The CDR3 region has the DNA TGCAGTGCTACCATAGCGGGAGGAGGCTACGAGCAGTACTTC. The chain recombines TRBV20-1 with TRBJ2-7, with 10 positions matching TRBD2. The CDR3 has 14 residues. With 4 bases clipped from V and 3 bases from J, the junction kept 6 bases outside the gene matches. Germline assignment: CDR1 DFQATT and CDR2 SNEGSKA (reference sequence).

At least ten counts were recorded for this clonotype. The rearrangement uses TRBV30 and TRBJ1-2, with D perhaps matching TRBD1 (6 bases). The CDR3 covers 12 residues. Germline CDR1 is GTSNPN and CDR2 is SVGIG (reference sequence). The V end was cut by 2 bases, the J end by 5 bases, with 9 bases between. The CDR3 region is CAWSWRGYGYTF. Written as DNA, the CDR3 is TGTGCCTGGAGTTGGAGGGGGTATGGCTACACCTTC.

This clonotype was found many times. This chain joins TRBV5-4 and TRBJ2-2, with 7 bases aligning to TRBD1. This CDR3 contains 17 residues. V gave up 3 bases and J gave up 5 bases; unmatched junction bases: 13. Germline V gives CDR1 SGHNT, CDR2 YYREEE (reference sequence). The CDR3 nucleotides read TGTGCCAGCAGCTCGACTCTCCGGGACAGTGAAACCGGGGAGCTGTTTTTT. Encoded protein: CASSSTLRDSETGELFF.

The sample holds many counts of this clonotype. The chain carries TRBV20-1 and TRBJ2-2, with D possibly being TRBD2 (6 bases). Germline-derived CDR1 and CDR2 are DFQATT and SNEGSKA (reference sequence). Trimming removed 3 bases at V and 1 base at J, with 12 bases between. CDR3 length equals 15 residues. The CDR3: CSASTSLGNTGELFF. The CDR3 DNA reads TGCAGTGCTAGCACTAGCCTGGGGAACACCGGGGAGCTGTTTTTT.

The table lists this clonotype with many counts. The CDR3 coding sequence is TGCAGTGCCAACAGGGGGCCATACAATGAGCAGTTCTTC. Amino acid sequence: CSANRGPYNEQFF. This chain links TRBV20-1 with TRBJ2-1, with 9 bases fitting TRBD1. Germline loops: CDR1 DFQATT, CDR2 SNEGSKA (reference sequence). The CDR3 spans 13 residues. V shed 6 bases, J shed 4 bases, and the junction held 4 bases outside the gene matches.

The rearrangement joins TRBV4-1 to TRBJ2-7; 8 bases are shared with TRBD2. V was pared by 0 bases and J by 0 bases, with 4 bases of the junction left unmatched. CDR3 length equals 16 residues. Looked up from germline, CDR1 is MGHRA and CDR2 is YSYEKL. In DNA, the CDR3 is TGCGCCAGCAGCCAAGATCGGGAGGGGAGCTCCTACGAGCAGTACTTC. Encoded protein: CASSQDREGSSYEQYF.

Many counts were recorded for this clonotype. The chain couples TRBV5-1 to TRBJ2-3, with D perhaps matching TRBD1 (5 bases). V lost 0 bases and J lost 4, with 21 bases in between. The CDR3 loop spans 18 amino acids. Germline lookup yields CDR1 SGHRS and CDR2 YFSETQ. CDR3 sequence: CASSLDPVTNLQADTQYF. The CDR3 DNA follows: TGCGCCAGCAGCTTGGATCCGGTAACGAATTTACAGGCAGATACGCAGTATTTT.

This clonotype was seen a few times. CDR3 DNA sequence: TGCAGTGCTAGACGAGGGGGCACCTCCTACGAGCAGTACTTC. This sequence encodes CSARRGGTSYEQYF. This chain joins TRBV20-1 and TRBJ2-7, with 7 nucleotides matching TRBD1. V lost 2 bases, J lost 0 bases, and 4 bases stayed unmatched. This CDR3 is 14 amino acids long. Germline CDR1 reads DFQATT; CDR2 reads SNEGSKA (reference sequence).

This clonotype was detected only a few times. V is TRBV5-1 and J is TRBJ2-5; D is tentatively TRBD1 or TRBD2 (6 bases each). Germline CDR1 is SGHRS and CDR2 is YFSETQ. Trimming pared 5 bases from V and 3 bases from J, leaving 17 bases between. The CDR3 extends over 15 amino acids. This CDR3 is CASRQGLQGEETQYF. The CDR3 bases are TGCGCCAGCAGACAGGGACTCCAAGGGGAAGAGACCCAGTACTTC.

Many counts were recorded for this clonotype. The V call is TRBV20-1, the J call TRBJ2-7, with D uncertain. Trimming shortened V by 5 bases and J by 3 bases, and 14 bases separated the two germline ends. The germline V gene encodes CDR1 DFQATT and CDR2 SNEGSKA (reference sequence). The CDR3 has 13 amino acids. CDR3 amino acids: CSAYKSQIYEQYF. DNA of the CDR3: TGCAGTGCTTACAAATCTCAAATCTACGAGCAGTACTTC.

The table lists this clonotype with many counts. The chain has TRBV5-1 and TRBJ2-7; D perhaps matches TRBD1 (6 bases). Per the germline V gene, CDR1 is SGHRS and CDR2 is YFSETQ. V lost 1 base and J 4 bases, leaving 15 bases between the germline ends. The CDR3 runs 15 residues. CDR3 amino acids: CASSLKPTGSYEQYF. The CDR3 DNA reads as TGCGCCAGCAGCTTGAAACCGACAGGATCGTACGAGCAGTACTTC.

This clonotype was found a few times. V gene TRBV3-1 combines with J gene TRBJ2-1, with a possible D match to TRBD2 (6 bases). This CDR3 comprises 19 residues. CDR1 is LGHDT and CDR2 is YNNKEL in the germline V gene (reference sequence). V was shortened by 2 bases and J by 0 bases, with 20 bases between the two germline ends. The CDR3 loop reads CASSQSEISGTYSYNEQFF. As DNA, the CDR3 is TGTGCCAGCAGCCAAAGTGAAATATCCGGGACTTACTCCTACAATGAGCAGTTCTTC.

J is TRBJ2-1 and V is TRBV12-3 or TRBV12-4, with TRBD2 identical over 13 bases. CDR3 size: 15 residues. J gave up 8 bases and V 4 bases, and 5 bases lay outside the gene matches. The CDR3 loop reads CASSSTSGRAYEQFF. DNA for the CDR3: TGTGCCAGCAGTTCAACTAGCGGGAGGGCGTATGAGCAGTTCTTC.

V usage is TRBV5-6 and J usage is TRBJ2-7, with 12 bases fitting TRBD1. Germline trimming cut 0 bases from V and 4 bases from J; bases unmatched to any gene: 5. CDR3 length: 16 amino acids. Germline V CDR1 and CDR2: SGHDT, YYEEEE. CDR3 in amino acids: CASSLALGQGAYEQYF. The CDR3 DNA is TGTGCCAGCAGCTTGGCGCTGGGACAGGGGGCTTACGAGCAGTACTTC.

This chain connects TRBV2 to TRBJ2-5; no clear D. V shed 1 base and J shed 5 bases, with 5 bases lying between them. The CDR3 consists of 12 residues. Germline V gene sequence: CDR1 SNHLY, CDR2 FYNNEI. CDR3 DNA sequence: TGTGCCAGCAGTGAAGATGAGGAGACCCAGTACTTC. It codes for CASSEDEETQYF.